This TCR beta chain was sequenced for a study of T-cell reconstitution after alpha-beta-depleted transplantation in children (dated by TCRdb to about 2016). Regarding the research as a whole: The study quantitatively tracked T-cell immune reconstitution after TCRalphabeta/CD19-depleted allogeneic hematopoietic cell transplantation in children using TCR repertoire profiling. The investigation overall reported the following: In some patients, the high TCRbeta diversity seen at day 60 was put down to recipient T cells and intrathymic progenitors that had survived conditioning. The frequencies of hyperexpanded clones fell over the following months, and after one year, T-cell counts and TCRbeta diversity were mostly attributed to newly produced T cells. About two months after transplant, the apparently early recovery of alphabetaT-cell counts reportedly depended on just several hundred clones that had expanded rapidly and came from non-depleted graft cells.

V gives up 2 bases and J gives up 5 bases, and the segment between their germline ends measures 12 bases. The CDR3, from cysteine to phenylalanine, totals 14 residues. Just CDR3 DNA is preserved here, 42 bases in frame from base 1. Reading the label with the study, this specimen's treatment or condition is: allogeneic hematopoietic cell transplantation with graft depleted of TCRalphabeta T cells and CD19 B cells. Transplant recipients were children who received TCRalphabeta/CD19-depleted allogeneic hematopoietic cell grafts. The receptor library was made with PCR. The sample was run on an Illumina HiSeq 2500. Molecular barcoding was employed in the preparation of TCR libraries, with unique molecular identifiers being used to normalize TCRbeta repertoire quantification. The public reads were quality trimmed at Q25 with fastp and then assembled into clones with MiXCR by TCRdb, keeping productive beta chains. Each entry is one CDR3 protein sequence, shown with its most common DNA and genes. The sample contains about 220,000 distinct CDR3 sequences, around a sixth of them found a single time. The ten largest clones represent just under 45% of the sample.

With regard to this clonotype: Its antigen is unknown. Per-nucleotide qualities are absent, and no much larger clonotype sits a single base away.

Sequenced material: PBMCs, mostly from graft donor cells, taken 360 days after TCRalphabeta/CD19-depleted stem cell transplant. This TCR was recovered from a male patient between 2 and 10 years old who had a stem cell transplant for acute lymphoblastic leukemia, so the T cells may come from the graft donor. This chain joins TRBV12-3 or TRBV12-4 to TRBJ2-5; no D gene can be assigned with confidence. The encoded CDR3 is CASSLSARLETQYF. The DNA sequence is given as TGTGCCAGCAGTTTATCGGCCAGACTTGAGACCCAGTACTTC.